This T cell receptor beta chain was documented in a study of OX40 agonist ivuxolimab in advanced cancers. Comments on this clone: What it binds is not known.

TCRdb's table, derived via immunoSEQ multiplex PCR, lists solely in-frame clones and lacks some. The sample has fewer than 200,000 clones, around 94% seen once. Germline assignment: CDR1 MNHEY and CDR2 SVGAGI. The CDR3 is 14 amino acids. V was cut by 2 bases and J by 7 bases, with 9 bases left in between. General study results and limits: At 0.1 to 3.0 mg/kg and by week 6, CD4+ and CD8+ T cells in the blood had expanded clonally. Among some nonresponders, normalized T-cell clonal expansion was also low.

The source material was CD4+ or CD8+ T cells sorted from blood, sampled in a trial of the OX40 agonist ivuxolimab. The rearrangement uses TRBV6-5 and TRBJ1-6; D remains unclear. The TCR comes from an adult with an advanced solid tumor such as melanoma, head and neck, liver or kidney cancer. This CDR3 reads CASSYRQDNSPLHF. CDR3 sequence (DNA): TGTGCCAGCAGTTACAGGCAGGACAATTCACCCCTCCACTTT.